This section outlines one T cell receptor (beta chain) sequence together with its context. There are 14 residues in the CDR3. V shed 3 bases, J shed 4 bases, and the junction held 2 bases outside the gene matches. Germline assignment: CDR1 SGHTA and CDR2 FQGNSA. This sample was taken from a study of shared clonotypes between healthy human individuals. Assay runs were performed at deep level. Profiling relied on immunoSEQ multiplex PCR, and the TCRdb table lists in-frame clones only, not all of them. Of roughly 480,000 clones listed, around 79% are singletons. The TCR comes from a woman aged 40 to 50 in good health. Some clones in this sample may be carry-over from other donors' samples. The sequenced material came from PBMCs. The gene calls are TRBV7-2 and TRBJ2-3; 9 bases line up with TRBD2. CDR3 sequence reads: CASSLVAGADTQYF. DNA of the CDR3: TGTGCCAGCAGCTTGGTAGCGGGAGCAGATACGCAGTATTTT.